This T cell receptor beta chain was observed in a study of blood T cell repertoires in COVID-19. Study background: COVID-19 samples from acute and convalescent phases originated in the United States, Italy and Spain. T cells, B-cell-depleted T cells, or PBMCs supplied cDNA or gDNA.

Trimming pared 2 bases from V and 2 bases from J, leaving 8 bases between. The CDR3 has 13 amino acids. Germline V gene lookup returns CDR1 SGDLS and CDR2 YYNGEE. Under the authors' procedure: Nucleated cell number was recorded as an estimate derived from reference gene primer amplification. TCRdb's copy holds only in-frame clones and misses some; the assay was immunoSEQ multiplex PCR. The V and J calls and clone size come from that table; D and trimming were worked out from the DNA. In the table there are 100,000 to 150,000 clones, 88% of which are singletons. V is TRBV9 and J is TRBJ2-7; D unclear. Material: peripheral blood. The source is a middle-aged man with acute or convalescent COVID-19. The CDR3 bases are TGTGCCAGCAGCGTCGGAGACCCCTACGAGCAGTACTTC. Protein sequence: CASSVGDPYEQYF.